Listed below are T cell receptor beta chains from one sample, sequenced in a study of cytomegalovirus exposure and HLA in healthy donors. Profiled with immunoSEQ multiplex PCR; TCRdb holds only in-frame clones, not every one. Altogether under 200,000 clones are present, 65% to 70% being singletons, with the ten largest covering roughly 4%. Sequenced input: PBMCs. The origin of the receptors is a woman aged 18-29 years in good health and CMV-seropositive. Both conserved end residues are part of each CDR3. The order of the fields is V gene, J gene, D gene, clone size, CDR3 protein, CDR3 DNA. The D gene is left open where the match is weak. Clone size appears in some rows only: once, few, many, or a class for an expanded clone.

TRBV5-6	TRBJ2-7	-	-	CASSFDSMYEQYF	TGTGCCAGCAGCTTCGATTCTATGTACGAGCAGTACTTC
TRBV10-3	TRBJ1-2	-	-	CAISPGSHGYTF	TGTGCCATCAGTCCAGGGTCTCACGGCTACACCTTC
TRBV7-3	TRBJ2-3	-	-	CASSLRVGGSDTQYF	TGTGCCAGCAGCTTAAGGGTGGGAGGCTCAGATACGCAGTATTTT
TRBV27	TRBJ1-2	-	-	CASRDTINYGYTF	TGTGCCAGCCGGGACACAATTAACTATGGCTACACCTTC
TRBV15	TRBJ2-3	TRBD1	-	CATSRDRGPDTQYF	TGTGCCACCAGCCGGGACAGGGGCCCAGATACGCAGTATTTT
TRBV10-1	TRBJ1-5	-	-	CASSPMTDSNQPQHF	TGCGCCAGCAGTCCGATGACAGATAGCAATCAGCCCCAGCATTTT
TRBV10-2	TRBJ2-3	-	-	CASSPRDTQYF	TGCGCCAGCAGTCCCAGGGATACGCAGTATTTT
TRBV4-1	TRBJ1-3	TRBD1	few	CASSQGSLLDRAKRSGNTIYF	TGCGCCAGCAGCCAAGGAAGCTTACTTGACAGGGCAAAAAGGTCTGGAAACACCATATATTTT
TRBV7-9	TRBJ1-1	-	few	CASSLSQVVNTEAFF	TGTGCCAGCAGCTTATCCCAGGTTGTGAACACTGAAGCTTTCTTT
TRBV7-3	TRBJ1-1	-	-	CASSQIPGNTEAFF	TGTGCCAGCAGCCAGATTCCAGGTAACACTGAAGCTTTCTTT
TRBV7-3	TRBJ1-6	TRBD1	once	CASSLEGAKNSPLHF	TGTGCCAGCAGCTTAGAGGGGGCCAAGAATTCACCCCTCCACTTT
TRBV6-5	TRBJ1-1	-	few	CASSYRTGPAFF	TGTGCCAGCAGTTATCGCACAGGGCCGGCTTTCTTT
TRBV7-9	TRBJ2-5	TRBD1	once	CASSTQGQGKEETQYF	TGTGCCAGCAGCACCCAGGGACAGGGGAAAGAGGAGACCCAGTACTTC
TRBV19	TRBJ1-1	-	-	CASMIRREAFF	TGTGCCAGTATGATACGGAGAGAAGCTTTCTTT
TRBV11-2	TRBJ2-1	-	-	CASSSQTAYLIYNEQFF	TGTGCCAGCAGCTCTCAAACCGCCTACCTTATCTACAATGAGCAGTTCTTC
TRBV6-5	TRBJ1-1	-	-	CASRRGQTNTEAFF	TGTGCCAGCAGACGAGGACAGACGAACACTGAAGCTTTCTTT
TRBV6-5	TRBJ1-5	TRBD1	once	CASRTQGNQPQHF	TGTGCCAGCAGAACACAGGGGAACCAGCCCCAGCATTTT
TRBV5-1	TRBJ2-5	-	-	CASKLGSGWGETQYF	TGCGCCAGCAAACTTGGATCGGGATGGGGAGAGACCCAGTACTTC
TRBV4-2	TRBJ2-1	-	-	CASSQESETRKGNEQFF	TGTGCCAGCAGCCAAGAGTCGGAGACTAGAAAGGGTAATGAGCAGTTCTTC
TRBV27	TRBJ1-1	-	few	CASSLMGPKEAFF	TGTGCCAGCAGTTTAATGGGGCCTAAGGAAGCTTTCTTT
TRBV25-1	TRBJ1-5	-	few	CASSESRDRNQPQHF	TGTGCCAGCAGTGAATCCAGGGATCGCAATCAGCCCCAGCATTTT
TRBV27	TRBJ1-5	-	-	CASSLGYGQTQHF	TGTGCCAGCAGTTTAGGGTATGGACAGACGCAGCATTTT
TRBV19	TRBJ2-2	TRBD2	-	CASTPGLAAPRTGELFF	TGTGCCAGCACCCCGGGACTAGCAGCCCCGAGGACCGGGGAGCTGTTTTTT
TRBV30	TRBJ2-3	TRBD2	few	CAWSVKRGGNTDTQYF	TGTGCCTGGAGTGTGAAGCGGGGTGGGAACACAGATACGCAGTATTTT
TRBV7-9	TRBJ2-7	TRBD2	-	CASSSSLAGDRYEQYF	TGTGCCAGCAGCTCTTCACTAGCGGGGGACCGTTACGAGCAGTACTTC
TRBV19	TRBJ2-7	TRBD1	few	CASSLRGQSYEQYF	TGTGCCAGTAGTCTTAGGGGACAGAGCTACGAGCAGTACTTC
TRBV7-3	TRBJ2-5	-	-	CASSLSPGQETQYF	TGTGCCAGCAGCTTAAGCCCAGGCCAAGAGACCCAGTACTTC
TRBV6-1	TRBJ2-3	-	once	CASSEYVESTQYF	TGTGCCAGCAGTGAATACGTCGAGAGCACGCAGTATTTT
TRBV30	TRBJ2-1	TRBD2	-	CAWRKPGTGGSEQFF	TGTGCCTGGAGAAAGCCCGGGACGGGGGGTAGTGAGCAGTTCTTC
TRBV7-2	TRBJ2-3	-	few	CASSLIPGTDTQYF	TGTGCCAGCAGCTTAATCCCAGGCACAGATACGCAGTATTTT
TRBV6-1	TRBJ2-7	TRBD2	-	CAIMTSVDYEQYF	TGTGCCATAATGACTAGCGTCGACTACGAGCAGTACTTC
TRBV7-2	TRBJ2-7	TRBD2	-	CASSLGTSGSEQYF	TGTGCCAGCAGCTTAGGGACTAGCGGGAGCGAGCAGTACTTC
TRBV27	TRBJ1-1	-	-	CASSPRIDLIRAFF	TGTGCCAGCAGTCCACGAATCGACTTAATCCGGGCTTTCTTT
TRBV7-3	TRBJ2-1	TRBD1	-	CASGRTGYNEQFF	TGTGCCAGCGGGAGGACAGGGTACAATGAGCAGTTCTTC
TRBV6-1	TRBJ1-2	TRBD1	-	CASIGGLYGYTF	TGTGCCAGCATAGGGGGCCTGTATGGCTACACCTTC
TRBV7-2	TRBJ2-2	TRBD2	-	CASSFGLVTGELFF	TGTGCCAGCAGCTTCGGACTAGTCACCGGGGAGCTGTTTTTT
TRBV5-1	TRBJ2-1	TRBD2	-	CASSLGAGASYNEQFF	TGCGCCAGCAGCTTGGGAGCGGGAGCGTCCTACAATGAGCAGTTCTTC
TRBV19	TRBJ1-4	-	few	CASSDRLLNEKLFF	TGTGCCAGTAGTGACAGGCTCCTTAATGAAAAACTGTTTTTT
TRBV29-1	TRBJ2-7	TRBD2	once	CSVEGVETGGPYEQYF	TGCAGCGTTGAGGGTGTGGAGACGGGAGGGCCCTACGAGCAGTACTTC
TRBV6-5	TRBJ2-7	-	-	CASSYSLGPSSYEQYF	TGTGCCAGCAGTTACTCACTGGGGCCTAGCTCCTACGAGCAGTACTTC
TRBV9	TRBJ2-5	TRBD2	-	CASSPWGGVQETQYF	TGTGCCAGCAGCCCCTGGGGGGGAGTCCAAGAGACCCAGTACTTC
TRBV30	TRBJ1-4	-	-	CAWSMAGQEKLFF	TGTGCCTGGAGTATGGCAGGTCAAGAAAAACTGTTTTTT
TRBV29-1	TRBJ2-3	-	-	CSVGTGVTQYF	TGCAGCGTGGGGACTGGGGTAACGCAGTATTTT
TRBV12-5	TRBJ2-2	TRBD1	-	CASGNRGQEYTGELFF	TGTGCTAGTGGGAATAGGGGACAGGAGTACACCGGGGAGCTGTTTTTT
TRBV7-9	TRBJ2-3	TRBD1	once	CASSLVGGQGADTQYF	TGTGCCAGCAGCTTAGTAGGAGGACAGGGGGCAGATACGCAGTATTTT
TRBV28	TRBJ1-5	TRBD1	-	CASSSGTVGNQPQHF	TGTGCCAGCAGTTCCGGGACAGTCGGGAATCAGCCCCAGCATTTT
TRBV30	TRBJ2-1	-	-	CAWLHGVNEQFF	TGTGCCTGGCTACACGGAGTGAATGAGCAGTTCTTC
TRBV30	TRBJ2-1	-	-	CAQTKDRRALEQFF	TGTGCCCAAACCAAGGACAGGAGGGCCCTGGAGCAGTTCTTC
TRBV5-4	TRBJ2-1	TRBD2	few	CASSTGTSGIYEQFF	TGTGCCAGCAGCACCGGGACTAGCGGGATTTATGAGCAGTTCTTC
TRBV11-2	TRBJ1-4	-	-	CASSPGGPSNEKLFF	TGTGCCAGCAGCCCCGGCGGGCCCTCTAATGAAAAACTGTTTTTT
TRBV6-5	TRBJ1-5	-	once	CASSFRNQPQHF	TGTGCCAGCAGTTTTAGAAATCAGCCCCAGCATTTT
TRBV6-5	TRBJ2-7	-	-	CASRQGISYEQYF	TGTGCCAGCAGACAGGGCATCTCCTACGAGCAGTACTTC
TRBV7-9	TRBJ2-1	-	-	CASSSVTGHNDYNEQFF	TGTGCCAGCAGCTCCGTGACGGGACACAACGACTACAATGAGCAGTTCTTC
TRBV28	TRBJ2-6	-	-	CASSSQGSGANVLTF	TGTGCCAGCAGTTCTCAGGGCTCTGGGGCCAACGTCCTGACTTTC
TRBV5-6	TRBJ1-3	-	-	CASSLATQGGTIYF	TGTGCCAGCAGCTTGGCCACTCAAGGGGGCACCATATATTTT
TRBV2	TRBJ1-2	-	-	CASSDLGHYGYTF	TGTGCCAGCAGTGATCTGGGCCACTATGGCTACACCTTC
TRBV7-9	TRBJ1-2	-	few	CASSLTPRGHGYGYTF	TGTGCCAGCAGCTTAACCCCCAGGGGCCATGGCTATGGCTACACCTTC
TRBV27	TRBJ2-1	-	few	CASSLSSLEQFF	TGTGCCAGCAGTCTGTCGTCCTTGGAGCAGTTCTTC
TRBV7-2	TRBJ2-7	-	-	CASSLDPGGEQYF	TGTGCCAGCAGCTTGGATCCGGGTGGGGAGCAGTACTTC
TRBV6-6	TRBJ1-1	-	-	CASILRHSLNTEAFF	TGTGCCAGCATTTTACGTCACTCCTTGAACACTGAAGCTTTCTTT